Here is one TCR beta chain with its context. As yet, its antigen is unknown. This sample was taken from a study of T cell responses to AZD1222 COVID-19 vaccine. Study at large: Investigators merged groups given second doses at roughly 4 or roughly 12 weeks. Study-wide points: It was only after the peak T cell response that any repertoires were sampled. Close to half of spike-specific TCRs reportedly recognize unmutated variant regions. Among AZD1222 vaccinees, only five to seven were seropositive at baseline.

Only in-frame clones appear in the TCRdb table, and some are missing; sequencing was by immunoSEQ multiplex PCR. This table has 120,000 to 150,000 clones, around 93% appearing once. This sequence was found in an adult in good health. Source: peripheral blood, taken on day 0 of AZD1222 vaccination.

The CDR3 DNA reads TGTGCCAGCAGTACCGGACAGGCAGGGGGCTACACCTTC. Translation: CASSTGQAGGYTF. V usage is TRBV6-6 and J usage is TRBJ1-2; 7 bases are a match to TRBD1. J was trimmed by 8 bases and V by 5 bases; bases with no gene match: 8. The CDR3 is made up of 13 amino acids. The germline V gene encodes CDR1 MNHNY and CDR2 SVGAGI (reference sequence).